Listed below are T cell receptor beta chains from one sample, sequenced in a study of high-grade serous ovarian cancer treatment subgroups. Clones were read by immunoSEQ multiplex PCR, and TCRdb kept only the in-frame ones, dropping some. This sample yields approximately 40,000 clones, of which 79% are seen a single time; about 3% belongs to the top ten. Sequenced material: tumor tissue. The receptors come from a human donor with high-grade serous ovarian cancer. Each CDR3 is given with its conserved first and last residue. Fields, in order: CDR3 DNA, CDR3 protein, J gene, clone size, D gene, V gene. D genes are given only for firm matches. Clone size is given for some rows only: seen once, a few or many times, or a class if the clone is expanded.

TGTGCCAGCAGCTTAACAGCGAACACCGGGGAGCTGTTTTTT	CASSLTANTGELFF	TRBJ2-2	-	-	TRBV7-8
TGTGCCAGCAGCCCCCGGGATGGGCCACACTACGAGCAGTACTTC	CASSPRDGPHYEQYF	TRBJ2-7	-	-	TRBV4-2
TGCAGCGCTCCCCCCCGGGCGTGGACCGGGGAGCTGTTTTTT	CSAPPRAWTGELFF	TRBJ2-2	-	-	TRBV29-1
TGTGCCAGCAGCGCGGGCAGTACCCCAACCATCTATGGCTACACCTTC	CASSAGSTPTIYGYTF	TRBJ1-2	-	-	TRBV9
TGTGCCAGCAGCTTATTAGGGGACCACGAGCAGTACTTC	CASSLLGDHEQYF	TRBJ2-7	-	-	TRBV7-2
TGTGCCAGCAGCTTATCCGGACAGGGGGGTCTCCGGCCGGATGAGCAGTTCTTC	CASSLSGQGGLRPDEQFF	TRBJ2-1	once	TRBD1	TRBV7-9
TGTGCCAGCAGCCAGGATGGGCGCCCTAACTATGGCTACACCTTC	CASSQDGRPNYGYTF	TRBJ1-2	-	-	TRBV5-5
TGTGCCAGCAGTTACTCATTCGGGTTCGCTGGAAACACCATATATTTT	CASSYSFGFAGNTIYF	TRBJ1-3	-	-	TRBV6-5
TGTGCCAGTAGAAGGGGCGCAACTAATGAAAAACTGTTTTTT	CASRRGATNEKLFF	TRBJ1-4	once	-	TRBV19
TGTGCCAGCACCTCCCGTTGGGGAAACACCATATATTTT	CASTSRWGNTIYF	TRBJ1-3	few	-	TRBV6-5
TGTGCCAGCAGCTTCGCTGACCTGGGGAACACTGAAGCTTTCTTT	CASSFADLGNTEAFF	TRBJ1-1	-	-	TRBV7-2
TGCGCCAGCAGTCAACCGGGGTTCTGGGAAGAGACCCAGTACTTC	CASSQPGFWEETQYF	TRBJ2-5	-	-	TRBV23-1
TGTGCCAGCAGTTCCGGAAACCAAGAGACCCAGTACTTC	CASSSGNQETQYF	TRBJ2-5	-	-	TRBV28
TGCGCCAGCAGCCAAGGTAGCGGACTCTACGAGCAGTACTTC	CASSQGSGLYEQYF	TRBJ2-7	few	-	TRBV4-1
TGTGCCAGCAGCCCCCGTAGGGGGGGAAATGAAAAACTGTTTTTT	CASSPRRGGNEKLFF	TRBJ1-4	-	-	TRBV7-2
TGTGCCAGCGGGCGGTCCCCGGTCACAGATACGCAGTATTTT	CASGRSPVTDTQYF	TRBJ2-3	-	-	TRBV2
TGTGCCAGCAGTCCGAGCCTTCTAGCGGGAGGCTCCTACGAGCAGTACTTC	CASSPSLLAGGSYEQYF	TRBJ2-7	few	TRBD2	TRBV27
TGTGCCAGCAGCTGGGGGACTCCCGGATACGAGCAGTACTTC	CASSWGTPGYEQYF	TRBJ2-7	-	-	TRBV5-4
TGTGCCAGCAGCTCTTGGGGACTAGCTCCGTTCTTC	CASSSWGLAPFF	TRBJ2-1	few	TRBD2	TRBV11-2
TGTGCCAGCAGAGTTTATGGGAAAGAGGGGGGGAGTAATGAAAAACTGTTTTTT	CASRVYGKEGGSNEKLFF	TRBJ1-4	-	-	TRBV27
TGTGCCAGCAGGTCAGGGGGACTGAACACTGAAGCTTTCTTT	CASRSGGLNTEAFF	TRBJ1-1	-	TRBD1	TRBV27
TGCGCCGCCCGGGGCGGTAGCACAGATACGCAGTATTTT	CAARGGSTDTQYF	TRBJ2-3	-	-	TRBV10-2
TGTGCCAGTAAAGATAGGGGGAGGGCCATGGGAGATACGCAGTATTTT	CASKDRGRAMGDTQYF	TRBJ2-3	-	-	TRBV19
TGTGCCAGCAGCCTAACTCCGGGACTATACAATGAGCAGTTCTTC	CASSLTPGLYNEQFF	TRBJ2-1	-	TRBD2	TRBV27
TGTGCCAGCAGACCCCAGGGGCCGGCTTTCTTT	CASRPQGPAFF	TRBJ1-1	-	-	TRBV5-8
TGTGCCAGCAGTCAGGGGGGGATTGGCTACACCTTC	CASSQGGIGYTF	TRBJ1-2	-	TRBD1	TRBV6-5
TGTGCCAGCACCTCTGGAAACACCATATATTTT	CASTSGNTIYF	TRBJ1-3	-	-	TRBV6-5
TGTGCCAGCAGCAACCCCAAAGATTGGCCCCGGCGGGAGGCCACCGGGGAGCTGTTTTTT	CASSNPKDWPRREATGELFF	TRBJ2-2	-	-	TRBV21-1